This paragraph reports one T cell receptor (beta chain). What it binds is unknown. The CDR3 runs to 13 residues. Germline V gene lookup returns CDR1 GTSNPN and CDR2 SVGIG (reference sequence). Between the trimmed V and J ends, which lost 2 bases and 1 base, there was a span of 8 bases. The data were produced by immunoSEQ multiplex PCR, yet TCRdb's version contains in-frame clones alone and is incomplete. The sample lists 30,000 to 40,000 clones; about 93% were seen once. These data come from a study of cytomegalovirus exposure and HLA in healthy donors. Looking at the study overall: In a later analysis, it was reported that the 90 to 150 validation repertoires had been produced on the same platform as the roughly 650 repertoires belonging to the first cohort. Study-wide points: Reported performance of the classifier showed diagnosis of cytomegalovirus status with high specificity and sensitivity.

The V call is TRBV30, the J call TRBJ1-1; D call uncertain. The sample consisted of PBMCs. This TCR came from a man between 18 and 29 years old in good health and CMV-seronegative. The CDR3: CAWSFEENTEAFF. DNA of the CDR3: TGTGCCTGGAGTTTCGAGGAGAACACTGAAGCTTTCTTT.